This T cell receptor beta chain was identified in a study of T cell responses to AZD1222 COVID-19 vaccine. Study-wide results and limits: Of the AZD1222 recipients, only 5 or 6 were seropositive at baseline.

The CDR3 runs to 15 residues. From germline, CDR1 is SGHNT and CDR2 YYREEE (reference sequence). J gave up 0 bases and V 3 bases, and 0 bases lay outside the gene matches. This table comes from immunoSEQ multiplex PCR, and its TCRdb copy is limited to in-frame clones, with some not included. The data show roughly 120,000 clones, 91% seen once. A word on this clone: The antigen is not known.

The sequence was collected from an adult in good health. The sequences come from peripheral blood, collected on day 0 of AZD1222 vaccination. The chain couples TRBV5-4 to TRBJ1-3, with 10 nucleotides matching TRBD1. This CDR3 is CASSWTGGSGNTIYF. The CDR3 DNA is TGTGCCAGCAGCTGGACAGGGGGCTCTGGAAACACCATATATTTT.